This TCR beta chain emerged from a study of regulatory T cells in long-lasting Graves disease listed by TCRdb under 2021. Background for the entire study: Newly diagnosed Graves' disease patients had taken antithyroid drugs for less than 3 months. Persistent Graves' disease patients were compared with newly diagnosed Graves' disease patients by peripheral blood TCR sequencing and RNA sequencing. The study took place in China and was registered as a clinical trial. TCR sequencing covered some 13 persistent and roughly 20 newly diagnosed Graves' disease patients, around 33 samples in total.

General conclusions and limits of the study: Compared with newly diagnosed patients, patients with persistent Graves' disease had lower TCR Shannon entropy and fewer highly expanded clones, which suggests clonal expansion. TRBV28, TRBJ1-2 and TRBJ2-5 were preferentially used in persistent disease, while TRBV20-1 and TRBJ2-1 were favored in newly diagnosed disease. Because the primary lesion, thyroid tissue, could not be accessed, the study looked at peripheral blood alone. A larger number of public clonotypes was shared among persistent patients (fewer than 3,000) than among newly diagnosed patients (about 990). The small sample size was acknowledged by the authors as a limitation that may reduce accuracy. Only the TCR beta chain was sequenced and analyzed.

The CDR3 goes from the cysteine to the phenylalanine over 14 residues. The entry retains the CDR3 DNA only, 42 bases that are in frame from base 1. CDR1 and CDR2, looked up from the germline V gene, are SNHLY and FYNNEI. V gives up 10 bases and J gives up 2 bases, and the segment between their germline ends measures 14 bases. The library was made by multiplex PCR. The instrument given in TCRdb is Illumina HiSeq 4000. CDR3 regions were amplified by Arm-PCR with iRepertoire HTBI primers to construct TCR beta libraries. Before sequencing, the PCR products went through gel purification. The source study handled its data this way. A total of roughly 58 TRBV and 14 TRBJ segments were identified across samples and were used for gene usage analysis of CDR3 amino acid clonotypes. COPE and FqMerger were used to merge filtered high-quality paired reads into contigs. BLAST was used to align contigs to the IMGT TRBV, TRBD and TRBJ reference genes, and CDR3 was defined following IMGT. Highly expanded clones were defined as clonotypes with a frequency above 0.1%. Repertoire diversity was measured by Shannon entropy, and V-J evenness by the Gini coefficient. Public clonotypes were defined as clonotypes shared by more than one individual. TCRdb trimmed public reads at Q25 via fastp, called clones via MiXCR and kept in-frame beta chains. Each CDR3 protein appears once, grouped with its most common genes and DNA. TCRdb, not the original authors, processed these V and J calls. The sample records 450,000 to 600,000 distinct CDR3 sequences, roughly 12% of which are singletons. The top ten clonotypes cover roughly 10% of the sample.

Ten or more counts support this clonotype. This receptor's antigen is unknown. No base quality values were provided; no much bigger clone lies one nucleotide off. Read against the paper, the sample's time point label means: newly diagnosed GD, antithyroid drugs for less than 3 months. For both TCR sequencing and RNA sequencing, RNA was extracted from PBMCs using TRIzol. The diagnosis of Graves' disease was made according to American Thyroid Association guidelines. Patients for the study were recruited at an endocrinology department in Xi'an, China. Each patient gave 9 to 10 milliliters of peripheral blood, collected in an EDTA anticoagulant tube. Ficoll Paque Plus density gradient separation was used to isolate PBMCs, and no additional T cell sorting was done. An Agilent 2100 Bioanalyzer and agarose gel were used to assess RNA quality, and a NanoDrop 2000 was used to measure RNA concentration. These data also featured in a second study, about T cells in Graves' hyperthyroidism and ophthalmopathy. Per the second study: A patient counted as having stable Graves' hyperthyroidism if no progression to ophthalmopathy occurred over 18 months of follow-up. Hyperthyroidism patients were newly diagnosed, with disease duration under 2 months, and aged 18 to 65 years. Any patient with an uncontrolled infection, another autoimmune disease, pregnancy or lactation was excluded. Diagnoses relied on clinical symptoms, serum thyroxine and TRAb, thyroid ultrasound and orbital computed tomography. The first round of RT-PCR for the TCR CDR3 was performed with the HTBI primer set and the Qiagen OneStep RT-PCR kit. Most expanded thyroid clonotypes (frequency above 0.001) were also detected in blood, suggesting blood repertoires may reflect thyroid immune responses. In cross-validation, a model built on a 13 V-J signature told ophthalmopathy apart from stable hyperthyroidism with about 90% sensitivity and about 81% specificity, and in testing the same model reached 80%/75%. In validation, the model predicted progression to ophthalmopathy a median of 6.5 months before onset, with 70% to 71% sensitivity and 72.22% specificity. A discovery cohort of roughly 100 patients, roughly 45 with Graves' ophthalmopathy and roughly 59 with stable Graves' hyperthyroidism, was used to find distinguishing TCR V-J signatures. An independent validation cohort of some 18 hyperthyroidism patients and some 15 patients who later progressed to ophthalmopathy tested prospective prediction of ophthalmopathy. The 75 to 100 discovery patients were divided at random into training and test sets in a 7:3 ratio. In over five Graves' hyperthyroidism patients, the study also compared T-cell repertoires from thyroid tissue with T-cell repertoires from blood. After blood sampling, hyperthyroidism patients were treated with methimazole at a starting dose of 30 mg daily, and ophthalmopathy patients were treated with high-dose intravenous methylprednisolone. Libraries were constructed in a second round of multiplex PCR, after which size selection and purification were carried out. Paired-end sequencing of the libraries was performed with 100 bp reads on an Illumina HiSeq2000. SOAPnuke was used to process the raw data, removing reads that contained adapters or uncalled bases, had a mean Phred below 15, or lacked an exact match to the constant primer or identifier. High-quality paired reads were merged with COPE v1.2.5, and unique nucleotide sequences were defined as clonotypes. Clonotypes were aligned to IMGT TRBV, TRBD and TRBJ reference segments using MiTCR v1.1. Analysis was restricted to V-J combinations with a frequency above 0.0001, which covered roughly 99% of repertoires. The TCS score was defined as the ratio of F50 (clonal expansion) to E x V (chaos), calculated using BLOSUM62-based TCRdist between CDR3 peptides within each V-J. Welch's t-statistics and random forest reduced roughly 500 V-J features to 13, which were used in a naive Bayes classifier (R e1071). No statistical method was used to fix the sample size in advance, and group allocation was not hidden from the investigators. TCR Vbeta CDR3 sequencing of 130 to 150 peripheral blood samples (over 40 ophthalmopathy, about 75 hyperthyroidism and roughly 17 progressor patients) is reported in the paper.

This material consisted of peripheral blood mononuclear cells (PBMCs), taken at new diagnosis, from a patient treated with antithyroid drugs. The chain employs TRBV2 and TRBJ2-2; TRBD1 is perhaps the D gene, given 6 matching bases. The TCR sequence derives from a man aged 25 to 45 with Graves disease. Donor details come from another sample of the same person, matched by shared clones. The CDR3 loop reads CAIQGLRNTGELFF. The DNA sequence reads TGTGCCATACAGGGTTTAAGAAACACCGGGGAGCTGTTTTTT. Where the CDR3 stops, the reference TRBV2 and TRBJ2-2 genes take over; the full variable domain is EPEVTQTPSHQVTQMGQEVILRCVPISNHLYFYWYRQILGQKVEFLVSFYNNEISEKSEIFDDQFSVERPDGSNFTLKIRSTKLEDSAMYFCAIQGLRNTGELFFGEGSRLTVL.